The clone carrying this T cell receptor (beta chain) was observed many times. What was amplified from RNA transcripts were TCR beta CDR3 regions. When the TCR CDR3 underwent first-round RT-PCR, the HTBI primer set was used. TCRdb re-called the multiplex PCR reads with MiXCR, one entry per CDR3 protein. The repertoire holds around 480,000 distinct CDR3 sequences, over 13% seen once, with less than 20% in the top ten. The data derive from a study of T cells in Graves' hyperthyroidism and ophthalmopathy. Germline CDR1 is MNHEY and CDR2 is SMNVEV (reference sequence). This CDR3 region has 14 residues. V lost 10 bases to trimming and J lost 1 base, with 16 bases between them.

The V call is TRBV27, the J call TRBJ1-2, with a weak D call TRBD1 (5 bases). The TCR originated in a woman aged 18-30 years with Graves' hyperthyroidism. The source material was blood. In DNA form, the CDR3 reads TGTGCCACCGCTACAGGCACTTTTAACTATGGCTACACCTTC. This gives the protein CATATGTFNYGYTF.